This TCR beta chain was sequenced for a study of T cell repertoires in cytomegalovirus infection. This clonotype was detected a few times. TCRdb recomputed calls from the reads with MiXCR, one row per CDR3 protein. The sample records almost 550,000 distinct CDR3 sequences, about 15% being singletons. The germline V gene encodes CDR1 MNHEY and CDR2 SMNVEV (reference sequence). The length of the CDR3 is 13 residues. V dropped 2 bases and J dropped 8 bases, with 10 bases sitting between them. Sample: CD8+ T cells from PBMCs. This chain links TRBV27 with TRBJ2-1, with unresolved D. The clonotype comes from a human donor in good health (CMV status not recorded). Some clones in this sample may be carry-over from other donors' samples. The CDR3 nucleotides are TGTGCCAGCAGTTTAACCCCGCCGCATGAGCAGTTCTTC. Its protein is CASSLTPPHEQFF.